The clone carrying this T cell receptor (beta chain) was found once. Method: immunoSEQ multiplex PCR; TCRdb's copy keeps in-frame clones and lacks some. Of a few hundred thousand clones detected, under 90% appear once; the ten largest clones hold roughly 3.1%. These data are taken from a study of blood T cell repertoires in COVID-19. Study details: The analysed material was cDNA or gDNA that came from T cells, B-cell-depleted T cells, or PBMCs.

V was trimmed by 6 bases and J by 5 bases, leaving 21 bases between them. Germline V gene data show CDR1 as SGHTS and CDR2 as YDEGEE. The length of the CDR3 is 16 residues. The gene calls are TRBV5-8 and TRBJ2-1; perhaps TRBD1 as D (6 bases). The sequence came from a young woman with acute or convalescent COVID-19. What was sequenced was peripheral blood. The CDR3 DNA sequence: TGTGCCAGCACCGATACAGGGTATTACGAAAACAATGAGCAGTTCTTC. Amino acid sequence: CASTDTGYYENNEQFF.